The TCR beta chain under discussion was sequenced for a study of graft-versus-host responses after intestinal transplantation. Study in general: Every transplant recipient was induced with anti-thymocyte globulin, then maintained on tacrolimus and steroids for about 3 years.

TCRdb keeps only in-frame clones here, not all; method: immunoSEQ multiplex PCR. The table lists 100,000 or so clones, roughly 84% of them singletons. As for this clone: Its antigen is still unknown.

Per germline, CDR1 SGHAT and CDR2 FQNNGV. The CDR3 runs 11 residues. Between the trimmed V and J ends, which lost 2 bases and 3 bases, there was a span of 2 bases. V and J are TRBV11-2 and TRBJ2-7; D is ambiguous. The starting material was unstimulated CD4+ T cells sorted from spleen or lymph node cells, obtained before transplant. This sequence originates from a human donor who was the organ donor for an intestinal transplant. CDR3 bases: TGTGCCAGCAGCTTAAACTACGAGCAGTACTTC. It translates to CASSLNYEQYF.